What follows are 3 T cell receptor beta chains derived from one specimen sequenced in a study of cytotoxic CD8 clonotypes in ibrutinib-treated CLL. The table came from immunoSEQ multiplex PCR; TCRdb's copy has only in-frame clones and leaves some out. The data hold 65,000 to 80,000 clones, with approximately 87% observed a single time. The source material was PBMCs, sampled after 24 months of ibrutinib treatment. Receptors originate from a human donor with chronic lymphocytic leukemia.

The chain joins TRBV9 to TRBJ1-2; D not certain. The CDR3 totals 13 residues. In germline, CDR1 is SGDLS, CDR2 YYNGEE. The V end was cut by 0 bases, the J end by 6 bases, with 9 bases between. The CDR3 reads CASSVVPGDGYTF. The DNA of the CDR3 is TGTGCCAGCAGCGTAGTCCCAGGAGATGGCTACACCTTC.

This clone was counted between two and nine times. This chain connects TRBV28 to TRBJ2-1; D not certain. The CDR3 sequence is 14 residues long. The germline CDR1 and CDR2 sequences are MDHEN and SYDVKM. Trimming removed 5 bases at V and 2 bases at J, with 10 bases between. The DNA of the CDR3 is TGTGCCAGCAGTAACAGTCAAACCTACAATGAGCAGTTCTTC. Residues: CASSNSQTYNEQFF.

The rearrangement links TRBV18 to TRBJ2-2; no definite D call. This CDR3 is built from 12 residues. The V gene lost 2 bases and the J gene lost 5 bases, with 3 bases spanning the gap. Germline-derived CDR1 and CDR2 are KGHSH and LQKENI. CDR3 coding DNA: TGTGCCAGCTCACCAGGGACCGGGGAGCTGTTTTTT. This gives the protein CASSPGTGELFF.